Shown below are 21 T cell receptor beta chains from a single sample sequenced in a study of T-cell reconstitution after alpha-beta-depleted transplantation in children. TCRbeta library construction was performed incorporating unique molecular identifiers. One entry per CDR3 protein, called by TCRdb with MiXCR from the PCR reads. Here the sample spans roughly 670,000 distinct CDR3 sequences, roughly 13% being singletons. Sequences were derived from PBMCs, sampled before TCRalphabeta/CD19-depleted stem cell transplant. Receptors were obtained from a girl aged 2 to 10 with congenital amegakaryocytic thrombocytopenia, due to receive a stem cell transplant.

This clonotype was observed a few times. The chain has TRBV11-2 and TRBJ2-1; 8 bases map to TRBD2. CDR1 and CDR2 from the germline V gene are SGHAT and FQNNGV. This CDR3 is built from 14 residues. V trimming: 1 base; J trimming: 15 bases; junction bases outside the gene matches: 11. The CDR3 loop is CASSLVASGQELFF. Written as DNA, the CDR3 is TGTGCCAGCAGCTTAGTGGCTAGCGGGCAAGAGTTGTTCTTC. The complete variable domain, with remaining parts taken from reference TRBV11-2 and TRBJ2-1, reads EAGVAQSPRYKIIEKRQSVAFWCNPISGHATLYWYQQILGQGPKLLIQFQNNGVVDDSQLPKDRFSAERLKGVDSTLKIQPAKLEDSAVYLCASSLVASGQELFFGPGTRLTVL.

This clonotype has at least ten counts. The chain joins TRBV7-2 to TRBJ2-2; D not certain. Trimming shortened V by 6 bases and J by 4 bases, and 9 bases separated the two germline ends. The germline gives CDR1 SGHTA, CDR2 FQGNSA. This CDR3 comprises 13 residues. As DNA, the CDR3 is TGTGCCAGCAGTACCGGTAGCACCGGGGAGCTGTTTTTT. It translates to CASSTGSTGELFF. Looking up the rest from reference TRBV7-2 and TRBJ2-2 gives the full variable domain: GAGVSQSPSNKVTEKGKDVELRCDPISGHTALYWYRQSLGQGLEFLIYFQGNSAPDKSGLPSDRFSAERTGGSVSTLTIQRTQQEDSAVYLCASSTGSTGELFFGEGSRLTVL.

This clonotype was seen at least ten times. The rearrangement links TRBV7-3 to TRBJ1-1, with 8 nucleotides matching TRBD1. Germline lookup yields CDR1 SGHTA and CDR2 FQGTGA. After removal of 5 bases from V and 4 bases from J, the junction contained 6 bases not matched to a gene. The CDR3 extends over 14 amino acids. Written as DNA, the CDR3 is TGTGCCAGCAGCGCCAGGGGGCAGGGCACTGAAGCTTTCTTT. It yields the protein CASSARGQGTEAFF.

The chain is built from TRBV5-1 and TRBJ2-1, with a tentative D call TRBD2 (6 bases). The V end was cut by 4 bases, the J end by 12 bases, with 20 bases between. Germline CDR1 and CDR2: SGHRS and YFSETQ. This CDR3 is 14 amino acids long. CDR3 region: CASSPGVPRVGQFF. The DNA for the CDR3 is TGCGCCAGCAGCCCGGGAGTCCCCCGAGTCGGGCAGTTCTTC.

Comments on this clonotype: A much larger clone lies a single base off, so this may be a read error. The chain recombines TRBV20-1 with TRBJ1-2; TRBD1 aligns across 7 bases. Germline V lookup: CDR1 DFQATT, CDR2 SNEGSKA (reference sequence). CDR3 size: 16 residues. Written as DNA, the CDR3 is TGCTGTGCGGGGGACAGTTCTGATTTCTCTAACTATGGCTACACCTTC. This encodes CCAGDSSDFSNYGYTF.

This clonotype appeared many times. The chain links TRBV4-2 to TRBJ1-4, with a weak D call TRBD1 (6 bases). CDR3 length: 15 residues. V was clipped by 1 base and J by 7 bases, with 13 bases between them. Germline assignment: CDR1 LGHNA and CDR2 YNFKEQ. DNA of the CDR3: TGTGCCAGCAGCCAAGTTAAGGGGGAAGCTGAAAAACTGTTTTTT. Translated, it gives CASSQVKGEAEKLFF.

This clonotype was observed a few times. CDR3 nucleotides: TGTGCCTGGATGGGAGGGAAACTGGGAGGGCCGGGCAATGAGCAGTTCTTC. Its protein product is CAWMGGKLGGPGNEQFF. The chain carries TRBV30 and TRBJ2-1, with 7 bases lining up with TRBD2. Looked up from germline, CDR1 is GTSNPN and CDR2 is SVGIG (reference sequence). The CDR3 contains 17 residues. V was clipped by 4 bases and J by 6 bases; unmatched bases: 18.

The chain links TRBV11-2 to TRBJ2-3; 15 bases map to TRBD2. J lost 2 bases, V lost 3 bases, and 9 bases had no gene match. Germline V CDR1 and CDR2: SGHAT, FQNNGV. CDR3 length: 19 residues. CDR3: CASSFNPGLAGGNTDTQYF. CDR3 bases: TGTGCCAGCAGCTTCAACCCGGGACTAGCGGGAGGCAACACAGATACGCAGTATTTT.

This clonotype has ten or more counts. The rearrangement uses TRBV6-2 or TRBV6-3 and TRBJ1-3; weak D call: TRBD1 (5 bases). Germline V gene sequence: CDR1 MNHEY, CDR2 SVGEGT. This CDR3 has 15 residues. The V end was cut by 8 bases, the J end by 2 bases, with 16 bases between. In DNA form, the CDR3 reads TGTGCCAGCCGCCGGGACGGATACACTGGAAACACCATATATTTT. Residues: CASRRDGYTGNTIYF.

This clonotype was detected many times. The chain has TRBV5-1 and TRBJ2-3, with D unclear. Germline CDR1 and CDR2: SGHRS and YFSETQ. The CDR3 has 14 amino acids. V was shortened by 3 bases and J by 6 bases, with 14 bases between the two germline ends. In DNA, the CDR3 is TGCGCCAGCAGCTACAGCAGATTTGGGGATACGCAGTATTTT. This encodes CASSYSRFGDTQYF.

The chain employs TRBV28 and TRBJ2-7; TRBD2 matches at 11 bases. CDR3 size: 17 residues. Germline loops: CDR1 MDHEN, CDR2 SYDVKM. Germline trimming cut 5 bases from V and 0 bases from J; bases unmatched to any gene: 9. CDR3 nucleotides: TGTGCCAGCAGTGGGACTAGCGGTTACATGAGCTCCTACGAGCAGTACTTC. Translated, it gives CASSGTSGYMSSYEQYF.

In nucleotides, the CDR3 is TGTGCCAGCAGCTTAATCCCCTCTGTCGAGGAGACCCAGTACTTC. Its translation: CASSLIPSVEETQYF. The chain employs TRBV7-3 and TRBJ2-5; no firm D call. V shed 1 base and J shed 5 bases, with 14 bases lying between them. Per the germline V gene, CDR1 is SGHTA and CDR2 is FQGTGA. This CDR3 spans 15 amino acids.

In this sample, this clonotype turned up many times. This chain connects TRBV20-1 to TRBJ2-7; 7 nucleotides match TRBD2. The V segment lost 3 bases and the J segment 2 bases; nucleotides outside the gene matches: 4. Germline V gene data show CDR1 as DFQATT and CDR2 as SNEGSKA (reference sequence). The CDR3 has 13 residues. CDR3 sequence: CSARRLAAYEQYF. The CDR3 nucleotides are TGCAGTGCTAGGCGACTAGCAGCCTACGAGCAGTACTTC.

This clonotype was counted a few times. The rearrangement joins TRBV7-2 to TRBJ2-5, with TRBD1 matching over 7 bases. V was pared by 5 bases and J by 0 bases, with 9 bases of the junction left unmatched. Germline assignment: CDR1 SGHTA and CDR2 FQGNSA. The CDR3 loop spans 16 amino acids. The DNA of the CDR3 is TGTGCCAGCAGCAAACAGGGGCTCCAGTACCAAGAGACCCAGTACTTC. Translated, it gives CASSKQGLQYQETQYF.

The chain is built from TRBV11-2 and TRBJ2-5, with 7 nucleotides matching TRBD1. V lost 6 bases and J lost 4; bases outside the gene matches: 11. The CDR3 totals 15 residues. CDR1 and CDR2 (germline): SGHAT, FQNNGV. The CDR3 nucleotides are TGTGCCAGCAGGAGGACACAGGGGCTGGGAGAGACCCAGTACTTC. Translated, it gives CASRRTQGLGETQYF.

Only a few counts were recorded for this clonotype. V and J are TRBV28 and TRBJ1-3; TRBD1 aligns across 7 bases. The ends lost 5 bases at V and 0 bases at J; junction bases unmatched: 7. CDR3 size: 16 residues. CDR1 is MDHEN and CDR2 is SYDVKM in the germline V gene. CDR3 protein: CASSGAGGTSGNTIYF. The CDR3 DNA is TGTGCCAGCAGTGGGGCAGGGGGGACCTCTGGAAACACCATATATTTT.

The CDR3 reads CASSHAPAGVPDQETQYF. DNA for the CDR3: TGCGCCAGCAGCCACGCCCCAGCGGGAGTCCCAGATCAAGAGACCCAGTACTTC. This chain connects TRBV5-1 to TRBJ2-5; the match to TRBD2 covers 8 bases. The CDR3 has 18 residues. CDR1 and CDR2 from the germline V gene are SGHRS and YFSETQ. The ends lost 4 bases at V and 2 bases at J; junction bases unmatched: 16. Full variable domain (outside the CDR3, taken from reference TRBV5-1 and TRBJ2-5): KAGVTQTPRYLIKTRGQQVTLSCSPISGHRSVSWYQQTPGQGLQFLFEYFSETQRNKGNFPGRFSGRQFSNSRSEMNVSTLELGDSALYLCASSHAPAGVPDQETQYFGPGTRLLVL.

This clonotype was seen ten or more times. V and J are TRBV12-3 or TRBV12-4 and TRBJ1-1; D is unresolved. This CDR3 spans 11 amino acids. V shed 7 bases and J shed 0 bases, with 3 bases lying between them. The CDR3 sequence: CASNMNTEAFF. CDR3 sequence (DNA): TGTGCCAGCAATATGAACACTGAAGCTTTCTTT.

For the CDR3, the DNA is TGCGCCAGCAGCTTCAGTCCTAGGGCCTACAATGAGCAGTTCTTC. Translating it yields CASSFSPRAYNEQFF. The chain joins TRBV5-1 to TRBJ2-1; D not certain. V dropped 2 bases and J dropped 2 bases, with 11 bases sitting between them. Germline CDR1 and CDR2: SGHRS and YFSETQ. The CDR3 length is 15 residues.

This clonotype showed up many times. This chain links TRBV6-5 with TRBJ2-7; D is ambiguous. The V gene lost 1 base and the J gene lost 2 bases, with 9 bases spanning the gap. Germline V gene lookup returns CDR1 MNHEY and CDR2 SVGAGI. The CDR3 is 14 residues long. The CDR3 DNA reads TGTGCCAGCAGTTACTTGGAAGTTCCCTACGAGCAGTACTTC. Amino acid sequence: CASSYLEVPYEQYF.

This clonotype showed up many times. The CDR3 here is CAISESYDTGELFF. CDR3 bases: TGTGCCATCAGTGAGTCGTATGACACCGGGGAGCTGTTTTTT. J is TRBJ2-2 and V is TRBV10-3; D uncertain. The CDR3 spans 14 residues. The germline CDR1 and CDR2 sequences are ENHRY and SYGVKD. V lost 0 bases and J 3 bases, leaving 5 bases between the germline ends.